This paragraph covers one TCR beta chain sequence. As yet, its antigen is unknown. This specimen comes from a study of PD-1 blockade in classical Hodgkin lymphoma. Whole-study results and caveats: In CD4+ cells, TCR diversity went up significantly by C4D1, but in CD8+ cells it did not. Exclusion was the outcome for patients who began nivolumab under 1 year after ASCT. Baseline diversity was lower in partial responders and progressors than complete responders. TCR diversity at baseline was reported to be reduced in newly diagnosed patients relative to healthy donors.

Produced via immunoSEQ multiplex PCR; TCRdb's table is partial and in-frame only. The top ten clones hold 2% to 2.5% of a sample with around 27,000 clones, 85% to 90% of them seen once. The sample's time point: cycle 4 day 1 (C4D1), after five to seven weeks of nivolumab. All patients experienced relapse after autologous stem cell transplantation, and brentuximab vedotin exposure was variable. Magnetic negative selection was used to purify CD4+ T cells from thawed PBMCs. V lost 1 base and J 7 bases, leaving 23 bases between the germline ends. The CDR3 length is 18 residues. CDR1 and CDR2 (germline): MGHRA, YSYEKL.

This TCR was sampled from a human donor with classical Hodgkin lymphoma. The gene calls are TRBV4-1 and TRBJ2-1; D may be TRBD2 (5 bases). Specimen: CD4+ T cells from blood, collected before the fourth cycle of nivolumab. In nucleotides, the CDR3 is TGCGCCAGCAGCCAAGTTCGGGGTGAGCTAGTCTCTGGTAATGAGCAGTTCTTC. It encodes CASSQVRGELVSGNEQFF.